A selection of T cell receptor beta chains follows, all from one sample in a study of blood T cell repertoires in COVID-19. Libraries were prepared by immunoSEQ multiplex PCR; TCRdb keeps only in-frame clonotypes and omits some of them. The sample includes roughly 150,000 clones, roughly 89% seen only once; the top ten take less than 6.5%. The sample was peripheral blood. These receptors came from a human donor in a cohort sampled during active COVID-19. Each CDR3 is given with its conserved first and last residue. The D gene is left open where the match is weak. A clone size is listed for some rows: how often the clone was seen (once, few, many), or a class if it is expanded.

clone_size	v_call	d_call	j_call	cdr3_aa	cdr3_nt
-	TRBV11-2	TRBD2	TRBJ2-1	CASNSGSLGNEQFF	TGTGCCAGCAATAGCGGGAGTCTCGGGAATGAGCAGTTCTTC
-	TRBV6-2/TRBV6-3	TRBD2	TRBJ2-1	CASSYSKLAGEYNEQFF	TGTGCCAGCAGTTACTCGAAGTTAGCGGGGGAATACAATGAGCAGTTCTTC
-	TRBV19	TRBD1	TRBJ2-7	CASSTQRDSKSYEQYF	TGTGCCAGTAGTACCCAACGGGACAGTAAGTCCTACGAGCAGTACTTC
-	TRBV7-2	-	TRBJ1-4	CASSLDSSTNEKLFF	TGTGCCAGCAGCTTAGACAGTTCAACTAATGAAAAACTGTTTTTT
-	TRBV4-1	TRBD1	TRBJ1-2	CASSQEDRGTEGYTF	TGCGCCAGCAGCCAAGAAGACAGGGGAACGGAAGGCTACACCTTC
-	TRBV6-2/TRBV6-3	TRBD1	TRBJ2-3	CASSGDRGVDTQYF	TGTGCCAGCAGTGGGGACAGGGGTGTCGATACGCAGTATTTT
-	TRBV5-1	TRBD1	TRBJ1-1	CASSLRQGGTEAFF	TGCGCCAGCAGCTTAAGACAGGGGGGCACTGAAGCTTTCTTT
-	TRBV15	-	TRBJ2-5	CATRNRDIARETQYF	TGTGCCACCAGGAACCGGGATATAGCACGAGAGACCCAGTACTTC
-	TRBV5-1	TRBD2	TRBJ2-1	CASSLVLAGGPDNEQFF	TGCGCCAGCAGCTTGGTGCTAGCGGGGGGGCCTGACAATGAGCAGTTCTTC
-	TRBV29-1	TRBD2	TRBJ2-7	CSVTSGGYEQYF	TGCAGCGTAACTAGCGGGGGTTACGAGCAGTACTTC
-	TRBV7-8	TRBD2	TRBJ2-5	CASSLAGGGGPKETQYF	TGTGCCAGCAGCTTAGCTGGCGGGGGAGGGCCAAAAGAGACCCAGTACTTC
few	TRBV7-8	-	TRBJ1-6	CASSSLVSPLHF	TGTGCCAGCAGCTCCCTAGTTTCACCCCTCCACTTT
once	TRBV7-2	-	TRBJ1-6	CASSWRGEPSPLHF	TGTGCCAGCAGCTGGCGGGGCGAACCTTCACCCCTCCACTTT
few	TRBV15	TRBD1	TRBJ1-6	CATSRDLGTGGNLHF	TGTGCCACCAGCAGAGATCTCGGGACAGGGGGGAATCTCCACTTT
once	TRBV11-2	-	TRBJ2-7	CASSLDLYEQYF	TGTGCCAGCAGCTTAGATCTTTACGAGCAGTACTTC
-	TRBV24-1	TRBD1	TRBJ1-2	CATSPGGVSYTF	TGTGCCACCAGTCCAGGGGGCGTGAGCTACACCTTC